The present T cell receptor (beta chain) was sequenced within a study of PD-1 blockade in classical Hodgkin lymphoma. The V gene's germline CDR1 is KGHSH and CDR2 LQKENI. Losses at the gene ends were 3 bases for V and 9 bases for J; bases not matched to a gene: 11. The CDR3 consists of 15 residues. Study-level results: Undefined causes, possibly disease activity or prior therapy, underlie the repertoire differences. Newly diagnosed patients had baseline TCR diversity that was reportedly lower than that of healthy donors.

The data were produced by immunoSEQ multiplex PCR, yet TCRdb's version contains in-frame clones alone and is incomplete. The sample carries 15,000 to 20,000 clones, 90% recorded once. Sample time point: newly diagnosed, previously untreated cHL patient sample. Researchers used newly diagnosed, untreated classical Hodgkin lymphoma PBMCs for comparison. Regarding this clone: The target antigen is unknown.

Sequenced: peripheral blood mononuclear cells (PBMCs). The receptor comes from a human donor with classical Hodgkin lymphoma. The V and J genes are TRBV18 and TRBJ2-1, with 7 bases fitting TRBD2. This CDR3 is CASSPPRLGGGEQFF. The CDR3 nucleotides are TGTGCCAGCTCACCTCCTAGACTAGGCGGGGGTGAGCAGTTCTTC.